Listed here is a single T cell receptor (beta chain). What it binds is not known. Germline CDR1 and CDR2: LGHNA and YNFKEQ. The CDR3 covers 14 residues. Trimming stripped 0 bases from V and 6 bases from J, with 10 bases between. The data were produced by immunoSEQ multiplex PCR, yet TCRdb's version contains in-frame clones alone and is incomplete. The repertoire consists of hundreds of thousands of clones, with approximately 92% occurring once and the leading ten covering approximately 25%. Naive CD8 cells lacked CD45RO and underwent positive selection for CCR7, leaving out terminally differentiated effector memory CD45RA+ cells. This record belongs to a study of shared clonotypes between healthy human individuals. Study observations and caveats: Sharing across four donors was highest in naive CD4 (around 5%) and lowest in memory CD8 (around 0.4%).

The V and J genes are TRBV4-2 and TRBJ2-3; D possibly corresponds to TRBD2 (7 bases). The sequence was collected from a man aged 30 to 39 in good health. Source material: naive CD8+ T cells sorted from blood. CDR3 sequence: CASSQDWGGDTQYF. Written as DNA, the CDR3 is TGTGCCAGCAGCCAAGATTGGGGGGGCGATACGCAGTATTTT.